What follows are 28 T cell receptor beta chains derived from one specimen sequenced in a study of blood T cell repertoires in COVID-19. Some clones are missing from TCRdb's copy, which holds only in-frame ones; the method was immunoSEQ multiplex PCR. The sample gives roughly 28,000 clones, about 88% of which show up once; about 45% is in the top ten. Sample: peripheral blood. Source of these receptors: a human donor with acute or convalescent COVID-19. The donor label of this sample is uncertain.

The chain joins TRBV9 to TRBJ1-5, with a weak D call TRBD1 (5 bases). The CDR3 loop spans 16 amino acids. V gave up 4 bases and J gave up 5 bases, with 19 bases separating them. Per germline, CDR1 SGDLS and CDR2 YYNGEE. CDR3 loop: CASSPAQGGLHQPQHF. Here the CDR3 DNA reads TGTGCCAGCAGCCCCGCCCAGGGTGGCCTTCATCAGCCCCAGCATTTT.

The CDR3, as DNA: TGTGCCAGCAGTGAAACTCTGACGGGACATCTGAGGGCTAATGAAAAACTGTTTTTT. Its translation is CASSETLTGHLRANEKLFF. This rearrangement joins TRBV2 to TRBJ1-4; possibly TRBD1 for D (6 bases). The CDR3 is 19 residues long. Trimming cost V 2 bases and J 3 bases, with 22 bases left between them. Germline values: CDR1 SNHLY, CDR2 FYNNEI.

This chain connects TRBV5-1 to TRBJ1-1, with D possibly being TRBD1 (6 bases). This CDR3 region has 14 residues. Germline V gene lookup returns CDR1 SGHRS and CDR2 YFSETQ. V was pared by 4 bases and J by 5 bases, with 15 bases between. The CDR3: CASSPGQTGTEAFF. CDR3 sequence (DNA): TGCGCCAGCAGCCCCGGACAGACTGGGACTGAAGCTTTCTTT.

This sequence joins TRBV28 and TRBJ2-2, with D possibly being TRBD2 (5 bases). Germline values: CDR1 MDHEN, CDR2 SYDVKM. V dropped 6 bases and J dropped 5 bases, with 13 bases sitting between them. The CDR3 contains 14 residues. The CDR3 nucleotides are TGTGCCAGCAGAGGCGGGCCTGATACCGGGGAGCTGTTTTTT. Amino acid sequence: CASRGGPDTGELFF.

The rearrangement uses TRBV28 and TRBJ2-1, with 7 positions matching TRBD2. The CDR3 is 15 amino acids. CDR1 MDHEN and CDR2 SYDVKM come from the germline V gene. Trimming took 5 bases from V and 7 from J; bases not matched to a gene: 11. DNA of the CDR3: TGTGCCAGCAGTCTCGGGACTACCAGCTTAAATGAGCAGTTCTTC. Amino acids: CASSLGTTSLNEQFF.

V usage is TRBV18 and J usage is TRBJ2-7; possible D gene TRBD1, 5 bases. Trimming took off 2 bases at V and 3 bases at J, with 8 bases between the two ends. The CDR3 spans 13 residues. CDR1 is KGHSH, CDR2 LQKENI, per germline. The DNA for the CDR3 is TGTGCCAGCTCACCAGGGGCCAACTACGAGCAGTACTTC. This sequence encodes CASSPGANYEQYF.

The CDR3 nucleotides read TGTGCCAGTATAGCGGGAGGGGATGATACGCAGTATTTT. Its protein product is CASIAGGDDTQYF. The chain links TRBV11-3 to TRBJ2-3, with 11 bases aligning to TRBD2. The junction had 5 bases not matched to a gene; V was cut back by 9 bases and J by 6 bases. CDR3 length: 13 amino acids. CDR1 and CDR2 (germline): SGHNT, YENEEA.

This clone was counted a single time. The CDR3 here is CASSLGLPITGELFF. CDR3 DNA: TGCGCCAGCAGCTTGGGACTCCCTATCACCGGGGAGCTGTTTTTT. The rearrangement uses TRBV5-1 and TRBJ2-2, with D unclear. The V gene's germline CDR1 is SGHRS and CDR2 YFSETQ. CDR3 length: 15 residues. Trimming took off 0 bases at V and 4 bases at J, with 10 bases between the two ends.

This clone was observed a single time. The rearrangement joins TRBV11-2 to TRBJ1-1; 8 bases are a match to TRBD1. The V segment lost 4 bases and the J segment 4 bases; nucleotides outside the gene matches: 8. The CDR3 is 15 residues long. From germline, CDR1 is SGHAT and CDR2 FQNNGV. The chain's CDR3 is CASSSSGQGGTEAFF. In nucleotides, the CDR3 is TGTGCCAGCAGCTCATCCGGACAGGGAGGCACTGAAGCTTTCTTT.

V and J are TRBV30 and TRBJ1-2; D is unresolved. From germline, CDR1 is GTSNPN and CDR2 SVGIG (reference sequence). Trimming took off 0 bases at V and 8 bases at J, with 16 bases between the two ends. The CDR3 runs 14 residues. CDR3 DNA: TGTGCCTGGAGTGTAAAAGAGGGTTTGTTGGGCTACACCTTC. Its translation: CAWSVKEGLLGYTF. Supplemented by reference TRBV30 and TRBJ1-2, the full variable domain reads SQTIHQWPATLVQPVGSPLSLECTVEGTSNPNLYWYRQAAGRGLQLLFYSVGIGQISSEVPQNLSASRPQDRQFILSSKKLLLSDSGFYLCAWSVKEGLLGYTFGSGTRLTVV.

V and J are TRBV14 and TRBJ1-3; D remains ambiguous. V lost 5 bases and J 0 bases, leaving 14 bases between the germline ends. Germline-derived CDR1 and CDR2 are SGHDN and FVKESK. The CDR3 is 16 residues long. The DNA of the CDR3 is TGTGCCAGCAGCGCAGCGAGGGCCCCCTCTGGAAACACCATATATTTT. Its protein is CASSAARAPSGNTIYF.

The chain combines TRBV27 with TRBJ1-1; D is uncertain. Germline V CDR1 and CDR2: MNHEY, SMNVEV (reference sequence). This CDR3 is built from 16 residues. The V gene lost 4 bases and the J gene lost 1 base, with 16 bases spanning the gap. The chain's CDR3 is CASSSSFTMKNTEAFF. Written as DNA, the CDR3 is TGTGCCAGCAGTTCCTCCTTCACTATGAAGAACACTGAAGCTTTCTTT.

The rearrangement joins TRBV2 to TRBJ1-1; 7 bases are shared with TRBD1. V lost 4 bases to trimming and J lost 1 base; unmatched junction nucleotides: 3. CDR3 length equals 14 residues. Germline lookup yields CDR1 SNHLY and CDR2 FYNNEI. The CDR3 DNA reads TGTGCCAGCAGTGTCGACAGGGCGAACACTGAAGCTTTCTTT. Its translation is CASSVDRANTEAFF.

The rearrangement links TRBV5-8 to TRBJ1-2, with no clear D. The germline V gene has CDR1 SGHTS and CDR2 YDEGEE. V was trimmed by 6 bases and J by 2 bases, leaving 11 bases between them. CDR3 length: 13 residues. The CDR3 protein is CASTPRGNYGYTF. The CDR3 DNA follows: TGTGCCAGCACCCCCCGAGGGAACTATGGCTACACCTTC.

V gene TRBV6-2 or TRBV6-3 combines with J gene TRBJ1-2; D call uncertain. Germline values: CDR1 MNHEY, CDR2 SVGEGT. V was shortened by 2 bases and J by 4 bases, with 5 bases between the two germline ends. The CDR3 is made up of 12 amino acids. The CDR3 region is CASSYGPYGYTF. As DNA, the CDR3 is TGTGCCAGCAGTTACGGCCCCTATGGCTACACCTTC.

V is TRBV19 and J is TRBJ2-5; D is unresolved. This CDR3 has 15 amino acids. V lost 5 bases to trimming and J lost 5 bases, with 18 bases between them. Germline CDR1 and CDR2: LNHDA and SQIVND (reference sequence). CDR3 coding DNA: TGTGCCAGTAGTGAAACGGTTGGTAGCCGTGAGACCCAGTACTTC. Translating gives CASSETVGSRETQYF.

The chain has TRBV4-1 and TRBJ2-3; tentative D call: TRBD2 (7 bases). This CDR3 is built from 13 residues. V lost 8 bases and J lost 3, with 12 bases in between. The germline CDR1 and CDR2 sequences are MGHRA and YSYEKL. The CDR3 region is CASEGGTTDTQYF. CDR3 coding DNA: TGCGCCAGCGAGGGGGGGACTACAGATACGCAGTATTTT.

The V call is TRBV28, the J call TRBJ2-6, with TRBD1 as a possible D gene (6 bases). Trimming removed 4 bases at V and 4 bases at J, with 17 bases between. Germline V gene data show CDR1 as MDHEN and CDR2 as SYDVKM. The CDR3 is 17 residues long. The CDR3 bases are TGTGCCAGCAGTTCCCTTCAAACAGGGACCGGGGCCAACGTCCTGACTTTC. Its translation: CASSSLQTGTGANVLTF. Full variable domain (remainder filled in from reference TRBV28 and TRBJ2-6): DVKVTQSSRYLVKRTGEKVFLECVQDMDHENMFWYRQDPGLGLRLIYFSYDVKMKEKGDIPEGYSVSREKKERFSLILESASTNQTSMYLCASSSLQTGTGANVLTFGAGSRLTVL.

This chain connects TRBV28 to TRBJ2-3; 7 nucleotides agree with TRBD2. Germline V lookup: CDR1 MDHEN, CDR2 SYDVKM. This CDR3 region has 14 residues. V lost 6 bases, J lost 3 bases, and 6 bases stayed unmatched. Written as DNA, the CDR3 is TGTGCCAGCAGCCAAGTGGGGGGGACAGATACGCAGTATTTT. Protein: CASSQVGGTDTQYF. Supplemented by reference TRBV28 and TRBJ2-3, the full variable domain reads DVKVTQSSRYLVKRTGEKVFLECVQDMDHENMFWYRQDPGLGLRLIYFSYDVKMKEKGDIPEGYSVSREKKERFSLILESASTNQTSMYLCASSQVGGTDTQYFGPGTRLTVL.

The CDR3 loop reads CASSVNRGMTPLHF. In nucleotides, the CDR3 is TGTGCCAGCAGCGTAAACAGGGGTATGACACCCCTCCACTTT. This chain uses TRBV9 with TRBJ1-6; 7 nucleotides line up with TRBD1. Germline V CDR1 and CDR2: SGDLS, YYNGEE. With 1 base clipped from V and 11 bases from J, the junction kept 6 bases outside the gene matches. This CDR3 region has 14 residues.

This clone was detected only once. This chain joins TRBV10-3 and TRBJ2-7; D is unresolved. Germline CDR1 is ENHRY and CDR2 is SYGVKD. The CDR3 sequence is 13 residues long. V gave up 0 bases and J gave up 2 bases, with 5 bases separating them. CDR3 nucleotide sequence: TGTGCCATCAGTGAGTCCCAGACCTACGAGCAGTACTTC. Protein: CAISESQTYEQYF.

The chain uses TRBV30 and TRBJ1-1, with no clear D. Germline V lookup: CDR1 GTSNPN, CDR2 SVGIG (reference sequence). The CDR3 contains 13 residues. The germline V and J ends were trimmed by 0 bases and 10 bases, with 15 bases remaining between them. CDR3 in DNA: TGTGCCTGGAGTGTACTACCCGGGGAGTTAGCTTTCTTT. It is translated as CAWSVLPGELAFF.

The chain has TRBV7-2 and TRBJ2-3; perhaps TRBD2 as D (5 bases). There are 16 residues in the CDR3. Trimming removed 1 base from V and 4 bases from J, with 15 bases in between. CDR1 is SGHTA and CDR2 is FQGNSA in the germline V gene. The CDR3 region has the DNA TGTGCCAGCAGCTTAGAGGGCCAGCGGTCCGCAGATACGCAGTATTTT. As protein: CASSLEGQRSADTQYF. The entire variable domain, with the rest obtained from reference TRBV7-2 and TRBJ2-3, is as follows: GAGVSQSPSNKVTEKGKDVELRCDPISGHTALYWYRQSLGQGLEFLIYFQGNSAPDKSGLPSDRFSAERTGGSVSTLTIQRTQQEDSAVYLCASSLEGQRSADTQYFGPGTRLTVL.

The chain has TRBV4-1 and TRBJ2-1, with TRBD2 identical over 7 bases. Germline V gives CDR1 MGHRA, CDR2 YSYEKL. The CDR3 is made up of 17 amino acids. V shed 1 base, J shed 9 bases, and the junction held 15 bases outside the gene matches. This CDR3 is CASSQVTGPKTGGEQFF. CDR3 DNA sequence: TGCGCCAGCAGCCAAGTAACCGGCCCTAAGACGGGGGGTGAGCAGTTCTTC.

The chain combines TRBV18 with TRBJ2-4; D is perhaps TRBD2 (5 bases). The CDR3 is 12 amino acids. Germline assignment: CDR1 KGHSH and CDR2 LQKENI. Trimming removed 3 bases from V and 6 bases from J, with 6 bases in between. The CDR3 bases are TGTGCCAGCTCACCTCGGGGAAACATTCAGTACTTC. Protein: CASSPRGNIQYF.

The V gene is TRBV2, the J gene TRBJ2-3; D possibly corresponds to TRBD1 (6 bases). The germline V gene has CDR1 SNHLY and CDR2 FYNNEI. The CDR3 loop spans 14 amino acids. With 2 bases removed from V and 3 bases from J, the gap between germline ends came to 9 bases. CDR3 in amino acids: CASSEWQGTDTQYF. The DNA of the CDR3 is TGTGCCAGCAGTGAATGGCAGGGGACAGATACGCAGTATTTT.

The chain uses TRBV5-1 and TRBJ1-6, with TRBD1 as a possible D gene (5 bases). The CDR3 has 15 amino acids. Trimming removed 2 bases from V and 4 bases from J, with 10 bases in between. Germline CDR1 reads SGHRS; CDR2 reads YFSETQ. The CDR3 loop is CASSFNSGYNSPLHF. The DNA of the CDR3 is TGCGCCAGCAGCTTTAATTCAGGGTATAATTCACCCCTCCACTTT. Variable domain in full (rest from reference TRBV5-1 and TRBJ1-6): KAGVTQTPRYLIKTRGQQVTLSCSPISGHRSVSWYQQTPGQGLQFLFEYFSETQRNKGNFPGRFSGRQFSNSRSEMNVSTLELGDSALYLCASSFNSGYNSPLHFGNGTRLTVT.

This chain joins TRBV6-2 or TRBV6-3 and TRBJ2-5; TRBD2 matches at 15 bases. CDR3 length: 17 residues. Germline CDR1 is MNHEY and CDR2 is SVGEGT. The junction had 5 bases not matched to a gene; V was cut back by 4 bases and J by 2 bases. The CDR3 region has the DNA TGTGCCAGCAGTTGGACTAGCGGGAGGGCCGGTCAAGAGACCCAGTACTTC. Translated, it gives CASSWTSGRAGQETQYF.